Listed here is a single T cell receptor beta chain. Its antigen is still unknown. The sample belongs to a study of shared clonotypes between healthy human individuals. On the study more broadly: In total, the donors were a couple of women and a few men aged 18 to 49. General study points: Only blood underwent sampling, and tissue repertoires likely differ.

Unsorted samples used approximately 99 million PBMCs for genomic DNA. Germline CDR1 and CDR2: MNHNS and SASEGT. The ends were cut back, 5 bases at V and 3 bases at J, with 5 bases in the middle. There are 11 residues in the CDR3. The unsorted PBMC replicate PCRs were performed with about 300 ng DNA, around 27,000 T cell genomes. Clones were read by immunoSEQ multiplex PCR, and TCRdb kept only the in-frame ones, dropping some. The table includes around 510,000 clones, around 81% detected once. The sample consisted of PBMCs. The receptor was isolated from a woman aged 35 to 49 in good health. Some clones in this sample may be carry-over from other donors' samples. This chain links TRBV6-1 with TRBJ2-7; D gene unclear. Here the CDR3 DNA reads TGTGCCAGCAGTTGGAACTACGAGCAGTACTTC. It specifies CASSWNYEQYF.